These T cell receptor beta chains were read from a single sample in a study of blood T cells in healthy people across ages. MiXCR was run by TCRdb on the 5' RACE reads, yielding one entry per CDR3 protein. Among around 1,600,000 distinct CDR3 sequences, under 55% were seen once, and the ten largest hold roughly 3.7%. The specimen sequenced was blood. The origin of the receptors is a young woman in good health. Each CDR3 is given with its conserved first and last residue. A D gene is named only where the DNA matches it firmly. Clone size, where shown, is once, few, many, or a class for clones that have expanded.

d_call j_call clone_size v_call cdr3_nt cdr3_aa
. TRBJ2-1 . TRBV12-5 TGTGCTACCAGCTCCGGGTCCTACAATGAGCAGTTCTTC CATSSGSYNEQFF
. TRBJ2-1 . TRBV5-1 TGCGCCAGCAGAGGGGGGCTGACCTACAATGAGCAGTTCTTC CASRGGLTYNEQFF
. TRBJ2-5 . TRBV27 TGTGCCAGCAGCTCCTACAGGCGCCGAAACCCAGAGACCCAGTACTTC CASSSYRRRNPETQYF
TRBD2 TRBJ2-1 . TRBV20-1 TGCAGTGCTAGAGCAATTCGGCTAGCGGCCTACAATGAGCAGTTCTTC CSARAIRLAAYNEQFF
. TRBJ1-5 . TRBV21-1 TGTGCCAGGTTATGCTGGAAAGGGTATAGCAATCAGCCCCAGCATTTT CARLCWKGYSNQPQHF
. TRBJ2-1 . TRBV20-1 TGCAGTGCTAGGAGTAGGGGGAGGGCGGGGATATTCTACAATGAGCAGTTCTTC CSARSRGRAGIFYNEQFF
TRBD1 TRBJ1-5 . TRBV20-1 TGCAGTGCTAGAGTGGACAGGGGGTCCAGGGGGTCGCAGCCCCAGCATTTT CSARVDRGSRGSQPQHF
. TRBJ1-4 . TRBV15 TGTGCCACCAGCCGGGACCGCTTAAGTAATGAAAAACTGTTTTTT CATSRDRLSNEKLFF
. TRBJ2-1 many TRBV27 TGTGCCAGCGGGCGGGACAGTTTCTACAATGAGCAGTTCTTC CASGRDSFYNEQFF
TRBD1 TRBJ2-5 few TRBV20-1 TGCAGTGCTCCAAGAACACGGACAGGGGGTCAAGAGACCCAGTACTTC CSAPRTRTGGQETQYF
. TRBJ2-6 . TRBV3-1 TGTGCCAGCGCAGGGAACGGGGCCAACGTCCTGACTTTC CASAGNGANVLTF
TRBD1 TRBJ2-1 . TRBV19 TGTGCCAGTTCAGGGGGCCGAAGGAATGAGCAGTTCTTC CASSGGRRNEQFF
. TRBJ2-7 . TRBV10-3 TGTGCCATCAGTCGGGTGACTTACGAGCAGTACTTC CAISRVTYEQYF
. TRBJ1-2 . TRBV29-1 TGCAGCGTTGAAGAGAGTGGGCAGAGCTATGGCTACACCTTC CSVEESGQSYGYTF
TRBD2 TRBJ2-1 . TRBV7-9 TGTGCCAGCAGTTCAATTGACCCGGGACTAGCGCGTTCCTACAATGAGCAGTTCTTC CASSSIDPGLARSYNEQFF
. TRBJ2-7 . TRBV6-2/TRBV6-3 TGTGCCAGCAGTTCTCCCGTAGCGGCCTCCTACGAGCAGTACTTC CASSSPVAASYEQYF
. TRBJ2-1 many TRBV7-2 TGTGCCAGCAGCTCAAGAGCAGGTGAGCAGTTCTTC CASSSRAGEQFF
TRBD1 TRBJ1-2 few TRBV7-3 TGTGCCAGCAGCCTCCACGGACAGGGTCCGTATGGCTACACCTTC CASSLHGQGPYGYTF
TRBD1 TRBJ2-7 . TRBV29-1 TGCAGCGCCACCGAGGGGGCGTTCCACGAGCAGTACTTC CSATEGAFHEQYF
. TRBJ2-1 . TRBV20-1 TGCAGTGCTAGGGGACGGGGAGACCTTTACAATGAGCAGTTCTTC CSARGRGDLYNEQFF
. TRBJ2-1 . TRBV25-1 TGTGCCAGCAGTGAAGGAAATGGGGCGGATGAGCAGTTCTTC CASSEGNGADEQFF
TRBD1 TRBJ2-1 few TRBV12-5 TGTGCTAGTGTTAGGACAGGGGGTTACAATGAGCAGTTCTTC CASVRTGGYNEQFF
. TRBJ1-5 . TRBV12-3/TRBV12-4 TGTGCCAGCAGCTCCCCTCGGGGGGCCCAGCATTTT CASSSPRGAQHF
. TRBJ1-2 . TRBV7-8 TGTGCCAGCAGCTTAGCGACGGGATCAGCCGGAGGCTACACCTTC CASSLATGSAGGYTF
. TRBJ1-1 once TRBV20-1 TGCAGTGCTAGCTTGCCGGGGACTGAAGCTTTCTTT CSASLPGTEAFF
TRBD1 TRBJ2-7 . TRBV9 TGTGCCAGCAGCGAGGGGGGGACAGGGGGCGAGCAGTACTTC CASSEGGTGGEQYF
TRBD2 TRBJ2-7 few TRBV29-1 TGCAGCGTTGCGCTGGTAGCGGGAGTTTCTGCCCAGTACTTC CSVALVAGVSAQYF
. TRBJ1-1 once TRBV29-1 TGCAGCGTTGATGGGAAGGGGTCCGCTGAAGCTTTCTTT CSVDGKGSAEAFF
. TRBJ1-1 . TRBV10-3 TGTGCCATCAGTGAGCTGGGCCAGAACACTGAAGCTTTCTTT CAISELGQNTEAFF